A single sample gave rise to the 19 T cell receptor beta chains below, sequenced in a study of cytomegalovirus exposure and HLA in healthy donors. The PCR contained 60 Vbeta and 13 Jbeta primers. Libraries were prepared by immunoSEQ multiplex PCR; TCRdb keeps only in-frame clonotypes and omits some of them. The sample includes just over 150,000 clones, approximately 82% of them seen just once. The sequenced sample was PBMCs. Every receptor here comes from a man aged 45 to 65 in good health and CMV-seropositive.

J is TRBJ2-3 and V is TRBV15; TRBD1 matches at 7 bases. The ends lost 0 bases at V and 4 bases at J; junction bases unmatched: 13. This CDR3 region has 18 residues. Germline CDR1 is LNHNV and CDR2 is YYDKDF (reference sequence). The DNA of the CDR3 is TGTGCCACCAGCAGAGATCCTGGACAGGTAACTCGGCCAGATACGCAGTATTTT. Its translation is CATSRDPGQVTRPDTQYF.

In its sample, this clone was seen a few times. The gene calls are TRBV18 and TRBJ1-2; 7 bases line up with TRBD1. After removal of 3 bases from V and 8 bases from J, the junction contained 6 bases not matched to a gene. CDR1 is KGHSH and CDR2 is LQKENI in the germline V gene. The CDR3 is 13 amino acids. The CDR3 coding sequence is TGTGCCAGCTCACCTGACAGGGCTGGCGGCTACACCTTC. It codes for CASSPDRAGGYTF.

The chain's CDR3 is CASSVGRGGASYEQYF. In DNA, the CDR3 is TGTGCCAGCAGCGTAGGTAGAGGGGGGGCCTCCTACGAGCAGTACTTC. The chain has TRBV9 and TRBJ2-7; a weak D match, TRBD2 (7 bases). V dropped 0 bases and J dropped 0 bases, with 13 bases sitting between them. Germline V lookup: CDR1 SGDLS, CDR2 YYNGEE. The CDR3 covers 16 residues.

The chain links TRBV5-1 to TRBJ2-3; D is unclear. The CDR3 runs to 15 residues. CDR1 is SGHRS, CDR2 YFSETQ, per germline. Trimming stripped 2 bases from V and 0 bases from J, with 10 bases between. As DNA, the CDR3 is TGCGCCAGCAGCTTAGTCAGATCTAGCACAGATACGCAGTATTTT. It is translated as CASSLVRSSTDTQYF. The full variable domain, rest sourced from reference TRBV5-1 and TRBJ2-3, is KAGVTQTPRYLIKTRGQQVTLSCSPISGHRSVSWYQQTPGQGLQFLFEYFSETQRNKGNFPGRFSGRQFSNSRSEMNVSTLELGDSALYLCASSLVRSSTDTQYFGPGTRLTVL.

The CDR3 protein is CASNKGLADEQFF. For the CDR3, the DNA is TGTGCCAGCAATAAAGGACTAGCGGATGAGCAGTTCTTC. The chain combines TRBV2 with TRBJ2-1; 10 bases match TRBD2. The CDR3 spans 13 residues. Germline CDR1 is SNHLY and CDR2 is FYNNEI. The trim removed 7 bases at V and 8 bases at J, leaving 5 bases unmatched. The entire variable domain, with the rest obtained from reference TRBV2 and TRBJ2-1, is as follows: EPEVTQTPSHQVTQMGQEVILRCVPISNHLYFYWYRQILGQKVEFLVSFYNNEISEKSEIFDDQFSVERPDGSNFTLKIRSTKLEDSAMYFCASNKGLADEQFFGPGTRLTVL.

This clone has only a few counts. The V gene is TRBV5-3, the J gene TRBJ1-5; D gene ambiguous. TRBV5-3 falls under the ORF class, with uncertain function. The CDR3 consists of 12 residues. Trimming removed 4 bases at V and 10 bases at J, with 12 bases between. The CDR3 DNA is TGTGCCAGAAGCCCGCGAATTCTTCCCCAGCATTTT. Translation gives CARSPRILPQHF.

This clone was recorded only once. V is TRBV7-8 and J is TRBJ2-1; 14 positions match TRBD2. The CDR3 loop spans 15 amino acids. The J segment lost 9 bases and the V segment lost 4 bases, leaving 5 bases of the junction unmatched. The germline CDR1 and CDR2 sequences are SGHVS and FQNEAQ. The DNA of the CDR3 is TGTGCCAGCAGCTCTCCGGGACTAGCGGGAGTTGAGCAGTTCTTC. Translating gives CASSSPGLAGVEQFF.

CDR3 residues: CASSRDLAYEQYV. The CDR3 DNA reads as TGTGCCAGCAGCCGTGACTTAGCCTACGAGCAGTACGTC. This sequence joins TRBV7-9 and TRBJ2-7; the D is unclear. CDR1 and CDR2 from the germline V gene are SEHNR and FQNEAQ (reference sequence). Deletions cut 5 bases from V and 2 bases from J, with 10 bases between. The CDR3 is 13 amino acids.

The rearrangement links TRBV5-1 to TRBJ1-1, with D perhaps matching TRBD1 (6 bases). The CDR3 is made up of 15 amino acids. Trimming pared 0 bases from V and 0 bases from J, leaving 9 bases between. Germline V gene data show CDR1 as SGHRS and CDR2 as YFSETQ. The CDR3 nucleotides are TGCGCCAGCAGCTTGGGGGGGCGGGTGAACACTGAAGCTTTCTTT. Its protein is CASSLGGRVNTEAFF.

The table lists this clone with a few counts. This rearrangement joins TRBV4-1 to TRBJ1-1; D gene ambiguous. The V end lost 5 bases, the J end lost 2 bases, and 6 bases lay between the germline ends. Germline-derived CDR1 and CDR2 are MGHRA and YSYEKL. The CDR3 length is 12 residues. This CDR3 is CASSGSNTEAFF. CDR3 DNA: TGCGCCAGCAGCGGCTCAAACACTGAAGCTTTCTTT.

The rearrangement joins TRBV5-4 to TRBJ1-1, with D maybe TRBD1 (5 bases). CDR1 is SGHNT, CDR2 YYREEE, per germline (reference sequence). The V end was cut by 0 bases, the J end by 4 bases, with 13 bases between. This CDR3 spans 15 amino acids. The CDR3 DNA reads TGTGCCAGCAGCTTGGACCCGGGACTGCTCACTGAAGCTTTCTTT. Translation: CASSLDPGLLTEAFF.

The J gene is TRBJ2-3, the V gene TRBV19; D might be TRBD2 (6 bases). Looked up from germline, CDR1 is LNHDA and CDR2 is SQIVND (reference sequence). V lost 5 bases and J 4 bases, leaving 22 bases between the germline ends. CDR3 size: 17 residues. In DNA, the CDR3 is TGTGCCAGTAGTGCCCTTAATAGGGGAGGTGGGTCAGATACGCAGTATTTT. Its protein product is CASSALNRGGGSDTQYF. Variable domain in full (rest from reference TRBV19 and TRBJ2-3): DGGITQSPKYLFRKEGQNVTLSCEQNLNHDAMYWYRQDPGQGLRLIYYSQIVNDFQKGDIAEGYSVSREKKESFPLTVTSAQKNPTAFYLCASSALNRGGGSDTQYFGPGTRLTVL.

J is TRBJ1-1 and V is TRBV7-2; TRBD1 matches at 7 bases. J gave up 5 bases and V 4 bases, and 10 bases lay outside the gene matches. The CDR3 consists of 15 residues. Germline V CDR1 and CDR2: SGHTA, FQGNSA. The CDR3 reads CASSSRDRGTTEAFF. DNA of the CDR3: TGTGCCAGCAGCTCCCGGGACAGAGGGACGACTGAAGCTTTCTTT.

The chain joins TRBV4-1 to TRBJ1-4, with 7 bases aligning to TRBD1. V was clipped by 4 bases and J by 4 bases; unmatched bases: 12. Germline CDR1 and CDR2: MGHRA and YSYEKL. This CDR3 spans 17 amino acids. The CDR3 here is CASSRLMGQRSNEKLFF. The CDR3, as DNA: TGCGCCAGCAGCCGCTTAATGGGACAGCGGAGTAATGAAAAACTGTTTTTT.

The CDR3 is CASSQSGGGQYV. The CDR3 region has the DNA TGTGCCAGCAGCCAGAGTGGGGGCGGGCAGTACGTC. The V gene is TRBV13, the J gene TRBJ2-7; D possibly corresponds to TRBD1 (6 bases). Trimming removed 5 bases from V and 9 bases from J, with 14 bases in between. There are 12 residues in the CDR3. Germline-derived CDR1 and CDR2 are PRHDT and FYEKMQ (reference sequence).

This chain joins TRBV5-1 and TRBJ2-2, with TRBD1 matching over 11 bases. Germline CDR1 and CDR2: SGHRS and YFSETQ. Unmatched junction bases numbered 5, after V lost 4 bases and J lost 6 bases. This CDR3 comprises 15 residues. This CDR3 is CASSRTGGRAGELFF. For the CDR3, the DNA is TGCGCCAGCAGCCGGACAGGGGGCAGGGCCGGGGAGCTGTTTTTT.

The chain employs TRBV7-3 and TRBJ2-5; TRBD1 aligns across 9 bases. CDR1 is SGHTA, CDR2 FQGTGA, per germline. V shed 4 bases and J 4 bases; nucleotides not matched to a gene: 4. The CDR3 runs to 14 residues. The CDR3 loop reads CASSYTGGGETQYF. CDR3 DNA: TGTGCCAGCAGCTATACAGGGGGCGGAGAGACCCAGTACTTC.

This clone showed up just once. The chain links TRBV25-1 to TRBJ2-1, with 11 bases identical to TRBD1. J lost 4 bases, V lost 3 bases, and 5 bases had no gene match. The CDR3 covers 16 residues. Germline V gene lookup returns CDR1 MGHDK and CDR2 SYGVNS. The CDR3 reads CASSDSGQGVYNEQFF. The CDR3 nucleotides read TGTGCCAGCAGTGACTCGGGACAGGGGGTTTACAATGAGCAGTTCTTC. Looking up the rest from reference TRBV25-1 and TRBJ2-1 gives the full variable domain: EADIYQTPRYLVIGTGKKITLECSQTMGHDKMYWYQQDPGMELHLIHYSYGVNSTEKGDLSSESTVSRIRTEHFPLTLESARPSHTSQYLCASSDSGQGVYNEQFFGPGTRLTVL.

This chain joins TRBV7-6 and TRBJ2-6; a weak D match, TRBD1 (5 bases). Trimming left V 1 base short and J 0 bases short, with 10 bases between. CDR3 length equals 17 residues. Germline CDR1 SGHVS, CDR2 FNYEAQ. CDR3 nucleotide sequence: TGTGCCAGCAGCTTAGGCCCAGGGTCCTCTGGGGCCAACGTCCTGACTTTC. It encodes CASSLGPGSSGANVLTF.